The 25 T cell receptor beta chains below were found in one sample sequenced in a study of cytomegalovirus exposure and HLA in healthy donors. Use of 60 Vbeta and 13 Jbeta primers characterized the PCR. Sequencing used immunoSEQ multiplex PCR; TCRdb keeps in-frame clones, though not all of them. The sample contains approximately 220,000 clones, less than 85% of which appear only once. Specimen: PBMCs. These receptors originate from a girl aged 2 to 9 in good health and CMV-seronegative.

The V call is TRBV29-1, the J call TRBJ2-1, with TRBD2 matching over 11 bases. This CDR3 has 17 residues. Germline values: CDR1 SQVTM, CDR2 ANQGSEA. Trimming removed 4 bases from V and 4 bases from J; junction bases left unmatched: 12. CDR3 coding DNA: TGCAGCGTTGGAGGGATTAGCGGGGGGGCCGGTTACAATGAGCAGTTCTTC. This encodes CSVGGISGGAGYNEQFF.

V is TRBV4-2 and J is TRBJ2-1; weak D call: TRBD2 (7 bases). CDR1 and CDR2 (germline): LGHNA, YNFKEQ. Trimming removed 1 base from V and 6 bases from J, with 16 bases in between. The CDR3 has 16 residues. The CDR3 sequence is CASSQVLAGAGNEQFF. In DNA form, the CDR3 reads TGTGCCAGCAGCCAAGTGCTCGCGGGGGCGGGCAATGAGCAGTTCTTC.

The rearrangement joins TRBV4-1 to TRBJ2-7; 8 nucleotides line up with TRBD1. This CDR3 is built from 17 residues. The V gene's germline CDR1 is MGHRA and CDR2 YSYEKL. V was clipped by 2 bases and J by 3 bases; unmatched bases: 12. CDR3 DNA: TGCGCCAGCAGCCAACTTTTTGGACAGGGTAATCGCTACGAGCAGTACTTC. Residues: CASSQLFGQGNRYEQYF.

This clone was seen a few times. The genes are TRBV9 and TRBJ2-4; 7 nucleotides match TRBD1. V was pared by 4 bases and J by 0 bases, with 7 bases of the junction left unmatched. Per the germline V gene, CDR1 is SGDLS and CDR2 is YYNGEE. This CDR3 spans 16 amino acids. CDR3 amino acids: CASSSRDSLAKNIQYF. Written as DNA, the CDR3 is TGTGCCAGCAGCTCCCGGGACAGCCTAGCCAAAAACATTCAGTACTTC.

In its sample, this clone was seen a few times. The chain links TRBV19 to TRBJ2-7; D not resolved. Between the trimmed V and J ends, which lost 1 base and 5 bases, there was a span of 3 bases. Germline V gene data show CDR1 as LNHDA and CDR2 as SQIVND (reference sequence). The CDR3 loop spans 11 amino acids. For the CDR3, the DNA is TGTGCCAGTAGTATAGGGCACGAGCAGTACTTC. This encodes CASSIGHEQYF.

The chain joins TRBV5-6 to TRBJ2-3; a possible D gene is TRBD1 (6 bases). The V and J ends lost 4 bases and 8 bases respectively, with 14 bases between them. The germline CDR1 and CDR2 sequences are SGHDT and YYEEEE. This CDR3 is built from 13 residues. The CDR3 DNA reads as TGTGCCAGCAGCCAAGACCAGGGGCGTACGCAGTATTTT. Protein product: CASSQDQGRTQYF.

V gene TRBV25-1 combines with J gene TRBJ2-3, with 12 bases matching TRBD2. Germline V lookup: CDR1 MGHDK, CDR2 SYGVNS. The CDR3 sequence is 14 residues long. Trimming took 4 bases from V and 8 from J; bases not matched to a gene: 4. The CDR3 bases are TGTGCCAGCAGTGGGCTAGCGGGGGGGGGTACGCAGTATTTT. Residues: CASSGLAGGGTQYF. The whole variable domain, remainder taken from reference TRBV25-1 and TRBJ2-3, is EADIYQTPRYLVIGTGKKITLECSQTMGHDKMYWYQQDPGMELHLIHYSYGVNSTEKGDLSSESTVSRIRTEHFPLTLESARPSHTSQYLCASSGLAGGGTQYFGPGTRLTVL.

This clone has just one count. J is TRBJ1-6 and V is TRBV19, with 8 bases that match TRBD1. Germline V gene sequence: CDR1 LNHDA, CDR2 SQIVND (reference sequence). The length of the CDR3 is 15 residues. The trim removed 5 bases at V and 9 bases at J, leaving 9 bases unmatched. The CDR3 sequence is CASSPTDRVASPLHF. The CDR3 nucleotides are TGTGCCAGTAGTCCAACGGACAGGGTTGCTTCACCCCTCCACTTT.

The chain employs TRBV5-4 and TRBJ2-1, with TRBD1 as a possible D gene (5 bases). The germline CDR1 and CDR2 sequences are SGHNT and YYREEE (reference sequence). The CDR3 sequence is 16 residues long. V was cut by 4 bases and J by 4 bases, with 18 bases left in between. The CDR3 sequence is CASSPPQGREYNEQFF. CDR3 sequence (DNA): TGTGCCAGCAGCCCACCTCAGGGCCGAGAGTACAATGAGCAGTTCTTC.

The chain carries TRBV29-1 and TRBJ2-5, with TRBD2 as a possible D gene (5 bases). The CDR3 runs to 12 residues. Germline V gives CDR1 SQVTM, CDR2 ANQGSEA. The V and J ends lost 4 bases and 5 bases respectively, with 11 bases between them. The CDR3 nucleotides read TGCAGCGTTGGGACTGGGCCGGAGACCCAGTACTTC. This sequence encodes CSVGTGPETQYF. Full variable domain (missing parts from reference TRBV29-1 and TRBJ2-5): SAVISQKPSRDICQRGTSLTIQCQVDSQVTMMFWYRQQPGQSLTLIATANQGSEATYESGFVIDKFPISRPNLTFSTLTVSNMSPEDSSIYLCSVGTGPETQYFGPGTRLLVL.

This clone was counted once. This chain joins TRBV2 and TRBJ2-1; 13 bases match TRBD2. This CDR3 has 14 amino acids. Germline CDR1 SNHLY, CDR2 FYNNEI. The trim removed 7 bases at V and 8 bases at J, leaving 5 bases unmatched. The DNA for the CDR3 is TGTGCCAGCAAGTTAACTAGCGGGAGGGATGAGCAGTTCTTC. Residues: CASKLTSGRDEQFF.

The chain joins TRBV18 to TRBJ1-2; no firm D call. The germline V and J ends were trimmed by 3 bases and 5 bases, with 16 bases remaining between them. The CDR3 is 15 amino acids. CDR1 and CDR2 from the germline V gene are KGHSH and LQKENI. This CDR3 is CASSPTSEESYGYTF. The DNA of the CDR3 is TGTGCCAGCTCACCTACGAGCGAGGAATCATATGGCTACACCTTC.

The V gene is TRBV2, the J gene TRBJ2-7; perhaps TRBD2 as D (7 bases). Germline CDR1 SNHLY, CDR2 FYNNEI. Trimming pared 5 bases from V and 7 bases from J, leaving 15 bases between. The CDR3 contains 13 residues. CDR3 region: CASSRGGLEEQYF. CDR3 DNA sequence: TGTGCCAGCAGTAGGGGGGGGCTAGAAGAGCAGTACTTC.

The V and J genes are TRBV19 and TRBJ2-4, with a possible D match to TRBD2 (5 bases). CDR1 LNHDA and CDR2 SQIVND come from the germline V gene (reference sequence). The V gene lost 1 base and the J gene lost 8 bases, with 18 bases spanning the gap. The length of the CDR3 is 16 residues. The CDR3 nucleotides are TGTGCCAGTAGTATAGGACAAATTCCGGGGTCGGACATTCAGTACTTC. It encodes CASSIGQIPGSDIQYF.

For the CDR3, the DNA is TGTGCCAGCAGCCAAGGGGGCACCGTCTGGCAAGAGACCCAGTACTTC. Protein: CASSQGGTVWQETQYF. The chain has TRBV4-2 and TRBJ2-5, with D tentatively TRBD1 (5 bases). The length of the CDR3 is 16 residues. V was cut by 1 base and J by 2 bases, with 14 bases left in between. The V gene's germline CDR1 is LGHNA and CDR2 YNFKEQ.

The gene calls are TRBV2 and TRBJ1-6; a weak D match, TRBD1 (6 bases). Germline loops: CDR1 SNHLY, CDR2 FYNNEI. V was trimmed by 6 bases and J by 17 bases, leaving 20 bases between them. The CDR3 has 13 amino acids. CDR3 in DNA: TGTGCCAGCAGCATAAGGCCTGTGACAGGTTTCCACTTT. Protein sequence: CASSIRPVTGFHF.

This CDR3 is CASSGESRLEQYF. The CDR3 nucleotides are TGTGCCAGCTCGGGGGAAAGTCGGCTCGAGCAGTACTTC. This sequence joins TRBV2 and TRBJ2-7; D may be TRBD2 (6 bases). V dropped 8 bases and J dropped 6 bases, with 17 bases sitting between them. Germline V lookup: CDR1 SNHLY, CDR2 FYNNEI. This CDR3 region has 13 residues.

This clone has only a few counts. The rearrangement links TRBV7-2 to TRBJ2-7; 8 nucleotides line up with TRBD2. Germline V gives CDR1 SGHTA, CDR2 FQGNSA. This CDR3 region has 13 residues. V trimming: 4 bases; J trimming: 6 bases; junction bases outside the gene matches: 5. The chain's CDR3 is CASSSKAGVEQYF. The CDR3 DNA reads TGTGCCAGCAGCTCCAAAGCGGGAGTCGAGCAGTACTTC.

The rearrangement joins TRBV5-4 to TRBJ1-4; TRBD1 matches at 10 bases. The CDR3 has 16 residues. V lost 7 bases and J lost 0; bases outside the gene matches: 6. Germline lookup yields CDR1 SGHNT and CDR2 YYREEE (reference sequence). The CDR3 loop is CASRRDRGATNEKLFF. CDR3 nucleotides: TGTGCCAGCCGCCGGGACAGGGGTGCAACTAATGAAAAACTGTTTTTT.

The V call is TRBV5-6, the J call TRBJ1-3, with 8 bases fitting TRBD1. This CDR3 comprises 16 residues. Trimming cost V 2 bases and J 3 bases; bases outside gene matches: 7. Germline V gives CDR1 SGHDT, CDR2 YYEEEE. In DNA, the CDR3 is TGTGCCAGCAGCTTCGGCGCAGGGGGCAGTGGAAACACCATATATTTT. This gives the protein CASSFGAGGSGNTIYF.

This clone has a handful of counts. One end of the junction does not line up with germline, which may come from a read error. This same CDR3 is encoded by further DNA sequences in the sample. The chain carries TRBV7-9 and TRBJ2-5, with a weak D call TRBD2 (7 bases). The germline gives CDR1 SEHNR, CDR2 FQNEAQ (reference sequence). This CDR3 spans 15 amino acids. This CDR3 is CASSLGGGHQETQYF. The CDR3 region has the DNA TGTGCCAGCAGCTTAGGGGGGGGACACCAAGAAACCCAGTACTTC.

The rearrangement uses TRBV27 and TRBJ2-2; maybe TRBD2 (6 bases). With 3 bases removed from V and 6 bases from J, the gap between germline ends came to 14 bases. The CDR3 is made up of 15 amino acids. Germline V gives CDR1 MNHEY, CDR2 SMNVEV (reference sequence). CDR3 DNA: TGTGCCAGCAGTTTTGGAGGGGCGCCGGCCGGGGAGCTGTTTTTT. Residues: CASSFGGAPAGELFF.

This clone appeared a few times. The sample holds other DNA sequences that translate to the same CDR3. The genes are TRBV2 and TRBJ1-1, with D tentatively TRBD1 (5 bases). Germline V gives CDR1 SNHLY, CDR2 FYNNEI. V lost 3 bases and J 2 bases, leaving 10 bases between the germline ends. CDR3 length: 14 amino acids. CDR3 sequence reads: CASSEGQPNTEAFF. DNA for the CDR3: TGTGCCAGCAGTGAGGGGCAGCCAAACACTGAAGCTTTCTTT.

The chain couples TRBV11-2 to TRBJ1-4; D perhaps matches TRBD1 (6 bases). The CDR3 loop spans 16 amino acids. In germline, CDR1 is SGHAT, CDR2 FQNNGV. Trimming left V 0 bases short and J 4 bases short, with 12 bases between. CDR3 nucleotides: TGTGCCAGCAGCTTAGAGGGGGGGCACAGTAATGAAAAACTGTTTTTT. It specifies CASSLEGGHSNEKLFF.

This chain links TRBV6-5 with TRBJ1-4, with D possibly matching TRBD1 (6 bases). The CDR3 sequence is 13 residues long. V gave up 6 bases and J gave up 6 bases, with 11 bases separating them. Germline CDR1 and CDR2: MNHEY and SVGAGI. The CDR3, as DNA: TGTGCCAGCAGGTCAGGGGTGTATGAAAAACTGTTTTTT. Protein product: CASRSGVYEKLFF.